The 11 T cell receptor beta chains in this list originate from one sample, sequenced in a study of blood T cell repertoires in COVID-19. Assay: immunoSEQ multiplex PCR; the TCRdb copy retains only in-frame clones and omits some. The repertoire holds about 89,000 clones, around three quarters seen once, with about 19% in the top ten. Sequencing input: peripheral blood. Every receptor here comes from a woman aged 80 or older with acute or convalescent COVID-19.

The chain joins TRBV11-2 to TRBJ1-1, with 7 bases identical to TRBD1. This CDR3 is built from 15 residues. Losses at the gene ends were 3 bases for V and 5 bases for J; bases not matched to a gene: 9. Germline V gives CDR1 SGHAT, CDR2 FQNNGV. The CDR3 DNA sequence: TGTGCCAGCAGCTTGTTTAGGGGGCCTGGGACTGAAGCTTTCTTT. Amino acid sequence: CASSLFRGPGTEAFF. The full variable domain, with the rest looked up from reference TRBV11-2 and TRBJ1-1, is EAGVAQSPRYKIIEKRQSVAFWCNPISGHATLYWYQQILGQGPKLLIQFQNNGVVDDSQLPKDRFSAERLKGVDSTLKIQPAKLEDSAVYLCASSLFRGPGTEAFFGQGTRLTVV.

The gene calls are TRBV10-2 and TRBJ2-1; D is unresolved. Germline CDR1 reads WSHSY; CDR2 reads SAAADI. V lost 6 bases and J lost 7, with 22 bases in between. The CDR3 consists of 16 residues. CDR3 coding DNA: TGCGCCAGCAGCCGCCTGGCCCCATGGTCCCCGAATGAGCAGTTCTTC. This gives the protein CASSRLAPWSPNEQFF.

The CDR3 region is CASGQGLANTEAFF. The CDR3 DNA is TGTGCCAGCGGACAGGGTTTGGCGAACACTGAAGCTTTCTTT. The V and J genes are TRBV7-2 and TRBJ1-1; TRBD1 matches 8 bases. With V trimmed by 8 bases and J by 1 base, 6 bases remained unmatched. Germline lookup yields CDR1 SGHTA and CDR2 FQGNSA. CDR3 size: 14 residues.

V usage is TRBV7-3 and J usage is TRBJ2-2, with 9 bases that match TRBD1. Trimming took 5 bases from V and 3 from J; bases not matched to a gene: 4. The CDR3 loop spans 15 amino acids. The V gene's germline CDR1 is SGHTA and CDR2 FQGTGA. This CDR3 reads CASSRRDRDTGELFF. The CDR3, as DNA: TGTGCCAGCAGCCGCCGGGACAGGGACACCGGGGAGCTGTTTTTT.

The rearrangement links TRBV10-3 to TRBJ2-1, with 7 bases fitting TRBD2. Germline CDR1 is ENHRY and CDR2 is SYGVKD. The CDR3 loop spans 15 amino acids. The V gene end was trimmed by 0 bases and the J gene end by 4 bases; junction bases not matched to a gene: 3. CDR3: CAISESTSVYNEQFF. For the CDR3, the DNA is TGTGCCATCAGTGAGTCTACTAGCGTTTACAATGAGCAGTTCTTC.

This clone occurred a few times. J is TRBJ2-3 and V is TRBV18, with D possibly TRBD2 on 6 matching bases. Per the germline V gene, CDR1 is KGHSH and CDR2 is LQKENI. The CDR3 contains 15 residues. V was pared by 1 base and J by 5 bases, with 13 bases between. Here the CDR3 reads CASSPLRGGEDTQYF. As DNA, the CDR3 is TGTGCCAGCTCACCACTTCGAGGAGGGGAAGATACGCAGTATTTT.

CDR3 nucleotides: TGCAGTGCTAGTCTAAGTGGGGACAGGGAAGGCAATGAGCAGTTCTTC. Residues: CSASLSGDREGNEQFF. The V call is TRBV20-1, the J call TRBJ2-1; 9 bases are a match to TRBD1. Trimming cost V 3 bases and J 6 bases; bases outside gene matches: 12. Germline V gene sequence: CDR1 DFQATT, CDR2 SNEGSKA (reference sequence). This CDR3 contains 16 residues.

V and J are TRBV6-5 and TRBJ2-5, with D possibly matching TRBD1 (6 bases). Trimming shortened V by 1 base and J by 5 bases, and 11 bases separated the two germline ends. The germline V gene has CDR1 MNHEY and CDR2 SVGAGI. The CDR3 is 14 residues long. DNA for the CDR3: TGTGCCAGCAGTTACTGGCAGGGGAGTGAGACCCAGTACTTC. Residues: CASSYWQGSETQYF.

The gene calls are TRBV11-2 and TRBJ2-5; 9 bases fit TRBD2. Germline loops: CDR1 SGHAT, CDR2 FQNNGV. The CDR3 extends over 15 amino acids. After removal of 6 bases from V and 0 bases from J, the junction contained 5 bases not matched to a gene. CDR3 coding DNA: TGTGCCAGCAGGGAGCGGGGGGCCTACCAAGAGACCCAGTACTTC. Translating it yields CASRERGAYQETQYF.

The gene calls are TRBV30 and TRBJ2-3; a possible D gene is TRBD2 (6 bases). V lost 3 bases and J 0 bases, leaving 16 bases between the germline ends. Germline CDR1 and CDR2: GTSNPN and SVGIG (reference sequence). There are 16 residues in the CDR3. CDR3 nucleotide sequence: TGTGCCTGGAGATTTCGGGGGTTTTCTAGCACAGATACGCAGTATTTT. It is translated as CAWRFRGFSSTDTQYF.

This CDR3 is CASRGAGPDYTF. In DNA form, the CDR3 reads TGTGCCAGCAGAGGCGCAGGTCCAGACTACACCTTC. The chain joins TRBV2 to TRBJ1-2; D uncertain. This CDR3 is built from 12 residues. V gave up 6 bases and J gave up 10 bases, with 15 bases separating them. Per germline, CDR1 SNHLY and CDR2 FYNNEI. Supplemented by reference TRBV2 and TRBJ1-2, the full variable domain reads EPEVTQTPSHQVTQMGQEVILRCVPISNHLYFYWYRQILGQKVEFLVSFYNNEISEKSEIFDDQFSVERPDGSNFTLKIRSTKLEDSAMYFCASRGAGPDYTFGSGTRLTVV.